The sequence of this T cell receptor beta chain was determined in a study of T-cell reconstitution after alpha-beta-depleted transplantation in children (dated by TCRdb to 2016 to 2017). Regarding the complete study: T-cell immune reconstitution after TCRalphabeta/CD19-depleted allogeneic hematopoietic cell transplantation in children was quantitatively tracked in the study by means of TCR repertoire profiling. Study-level results and caveats: In some patients, high TCRbeta diversity at day 60 was attributed to recipient T cells and intrathymic progenitors that had survived conditioning. Over the following months the frequencies of hyperexpanded clones went down, and after one year T-cell counts and TCRbeta diversity were mostly credited to newly produced T cells. The apparently early alphabetaT-cell count recovery about two months after transplant was reportedly dependent on only several hundred rapidly expanded clones derived from non-depleted graft cells.

Library generation was performed with PCR. Sequencing relied on an Illumina HiSeq 2500. Molecular barcoding was employed in the preparation of TCR libraries, with unique molecular identifiers being used to normalize TCRbeta repertoire quantification. TCRdb reprocessed the public reads (quality trimming at Q25 with fastp, clone calling with MiXCR) and kept in-frame beta chains. One record per CDR3 amino acid sequence lists the most common genes and DNA. The sample table holds around 450,000 distinct CDR3 sequences, of which about 10% were seen once. The ten largest make up approximately 2% of the sample. The germline ends are 23 bases apart after V is trimmed by 4 bases and J by 4 bases. Taken from cysteine to phenylalanine, the CDR3 has 18 residues. Of all the DNA, just the CDR3 is kept, 54 bases in frame from base 1. The germline V gene yields SGHDN for CDR1 and FVKESK for CDR2. Regarding this clonotype: It lacks a known antigen. Within one base of it there is no much larger clone, and no base qualities were kept.

This sample's treatment or condition label indicates: allogeneic hematopoietic cell transplantation with graft depleted of TCRalphabeta T cells and CD19 B cells. The children who served as transplant recipients had been given grafts of TCRalphabeta/CD19-depleted allogeneic hematopoietic cells. The clonotype comes from a child aged 2-9 years with inherited bone marrow failure, due to receive a stem cell transplant. Recombination linked TRBV14 to TRBJ2-1, with a tentative D gene TRBD2 over 6 matching bases. The material was PBMCs, obtained before TCRalphabeta/CD19-depleted stem cell transplant. The CDR3 protein sequence reads: CASSPGLPHSYLYNEQFF. The nucleotide sequence is given as TGTGCCAGCAGCCCGGGACTTCCCCATTCTTACTTATACAATGAGCAGTTCTTC.